Only one count was recorded for the clone carrying this T cell receptor beta chain. CDR3 length: 15 residues. V was clipped by 4 bases and J by 2 bases; unmatched bases: 6. Germline values: CDR1 SGDLS, CDR2 YYNGEE. This entry comes from a study of T cell changes during pregnancy in multiple sclerosis. The data were produced by immunoSEQ multiplex PCR, yet TCRdb's version contains in-frame clones alone and is incomplete. Of roughly 58,000 clones detected, around 90% appear once; the ten largest clones hold 2.5% to 3.5%. The receptor's source is a female donor with multiple sclerosis, enrolled in a pregnancy study. The sample in question was CD8+ T cells from peripheral blood mononuclear cells, obtained before pregnancy. The chain employs TRBV9 and TRBJ2-7; 10 nucleotides agree with TRBD2. CDR3 sequence reads: CASSPGSGGTYEQYF. The CDR3 DNA reads TGTGCCAGCAGCCCGGGTAGCGGGGGGACCTACGAGCAGTACTTC.